This T cell receptor (beta chain) was captured by sequencing in a study of T cell responses to AZD1222 COVID-19 vaccine. This CDR3 is 17 amino acids long. With V trimmed by 5 bases and J by 4 bases, 12 bases remained unmatched. CDR1 and CDR2 (germline): MNHNY, SVGAGI (reference sequence). Sequencing used immunoSEQ multiplex PCR; TCRdb keeps in-frame clones, though not all of them. The sample shows 75,000 to 100,000 clones, roughly nine tenths of them seen only once. The count of this clone is one. The specimen comprised peripheral blood, sampled on day 0 of AZD1222 vaccination. V gene TRBV6-6 combines with J gene TRBJ1-2, with 11 positions matching TRBD1. The sequence was collected from an adult in good health. The CDR3 here is CASSHGTGGTSRYGYTF. Written as DNA, the CDR3 is TGTGCCAGCAGTCATGGGACAGGGGGTACTAGCCGCTATGGCTACACCTTC.